This TCR beta chain appears in the sequencing data of a study of Graves' ophthalmopathy and Graves' hyperthyroidism. The authors amplified TCR beta CDR3 regions, and they did so from RNA transcripts for repertoire sequencing. HTBI-primed first-round RT-PCR preceded second-round multiplex PCR. In TCRdb, the multiplex PCR reads were re-called with MiXCR into one record per CDR3 protein. This sample has 300,000 or so distinct CDR3 sequences; 15% to 20% occur once, and the top ten carry around 12%. This clonotype was detected ten times or more. Diagnostic conclusions were grounded in clinical symptoms, serum thyroxine, TRAb, thyroid ultrasound and orbital computed tomography. CDR3 length: 13 residues. Trimming removed 1 base from V and 1 base from J, with 2 bases in between.

This chain uses TRBV12-3 or TRBV12-4 with TRBJ1-5; no clear D. This TCR came from an adult man with Graves' ophthalmopathy. The sequenced sample was peripheral blood. The CDR3 region is CASSLVSNQPQHF. The DNA of the CDR3 is TGTGCCAGCAGTTTAGTCAGCAATCAGCCCCAGCATTTT.